This T cell receptor (beta chain) came from a study of regulatory T cells in long-lasting Graves disease. Study results and caveats: It was possible that the small sample size reduced accuracy. Persistent disease was characterized by preferential usage of TRBV28, TRBJ1-2 and TRBJ2-5.

A remark on this clonotype: Its target is not known.

According to the study, TCR beta libraries were built with iRepertoire HTBI primers and CDR3-region Arm-PCR. Each CDR3 protein gets one entry after TCRdb re-called the multiplex PCR reads with MiXCR. The sample lists hundreds of thousands of distinct CDR3 sequences, less than 25% seen once, with 7% to 9.5% in the top ten. Time point specified: persistent/refractory GD, antithyroid drugs over 5 years with positive TRAb. Making the TCR library involved RNA that had been extracted from PBMCs. Roughly 9.8 milliliters of peripheral blood went into EDTA tubes. The J segment lost 2 bases and the V segment lost 2 bases, leaving 7 bases of the junction unmatched. Germline CDR1 and CDR2: SGDLS and YYNGEE. The CDR3 has 15 residues.

The sequences come from peripheral blood mononuclear cells (PBMCs), collected when the disease was refractory, from a patient treated with antithyroid drugs. This receptor was identified in a female donor with Graves disease. The chain has TRBV9 and TRBJ2-7, with 7 nucleotides matching TRBD1. CDR3 in amino acids: CASSVSGTATYEQYF. The CDR3 region has the DNA TGTGCCAGCAGCGTTTCCGGGACAGCCACCTACGAGCAGTACTTC.